This T cell receptor beta chain was recovered during a study of CD8+CD57+ T cells in acquired aplastic anemia (dated by TCRdb to the late 2010s). Some background on the complete study: Extracted DNA from sorted CD4+ and CD8+ cells averaged 3.2 ug, ranging from about 0.2 to 30 ug. An average of around 9.8 million reads for CD4+ cells and roughly 12 million reads for CD8+ cells was obtained from healthy donor samples.

This clonotype was picked up many times. Its antigen is still unknown. Nothing much larger sits one base from this clone, and base qualities are not available. The V and J ends are trimmed by 4 bases and 1 base, leaving 14 bases between them. The CDR3 spans 15 residues, from the cysteine through the phenylalanine. Only the CDR3 part of the read is kept: 45 bases, read in frame from the first base. The germline V gene encodes CDR1 SGHDT and CDR2 YYEEEE. In the study, sorted CD4+ and CD8+ blood T cells from patients with severe aplastic anemia and from healthy subjects underwent deep sequencing of TCR repertoires. Ficoll-Paque density gradient centrifugation was used to isolate peripheral blood mononuclear cells. Before DNA extraction, CD4+ and CD8+ T cells were sorted by FACS or by magnetic beads. Profiling of TCR beta VDJ combinations and CDR3 sequences used genomic DNA as the template. TCR repertoire sequencing was run on an Illumina HiSeq 2000. The published analysis was carried out like this. TRBV/TRBJ rearrangement plots, CDR3 size and DJ length profiles, and Simpson's diversity index were used to evaluate the repertoires. The most abundant DNA sequence in the deep sequencing data was defined as the immunodominant clone. CDR3 amino acid sequences were checked for sharing between subjects and were compared against published repertoires and the VDJdb database. TCRdb handled the public reads itself, with Q25 trimming in fastp and clone calling in MiXCR, and kept productive beta chains. CDR3 protein sequences are deduplicated, and each keeps its most common genes and DNA. What appears here as the V and J calls and clone size reflects TCRdb's work, not the paper's. The sample table contains 100,000 to 150,000 distinct CDR3 sequences; only one count was recorded for around 48% of them. The ten largest clones represent around 2.5% of the sample.

On the study overall, not on this receptor specifically: Around 27 CD8+ CDR3 sequences were found in both patients and controls but appeared to be highly expressed in patients and within the immunodominant clones of the patients. CD8+ Simpson's diversity did not differ significantly between patients and healthy controls (P=0.060).

This chain is built from TRBV5-6 and TRBJ1-2; the D gene is not confidently resolved. Sequenced sample: sorted CD4+, CD8+, or CD8+CD57+ T cells (not recorded which) from PBMCs. The source of this sequence is a human donor in good health, serving as a control. The CDR3 sequence is CASSRTWSNNYGYTF. At the DNA level, the sequence is TGTGCCAGCAGCCGGACCTGGTCTAATAACTATGGCTACACCTTC. The entire variable domain, with the stretches around the CDR3 drawn from the reference TRBV5-6 and TRBJ1-2 proteins, is DAGVTQSPTHLIKTRGQQVTLRCSPKSGHDTVSWYQQALGQGPQFIFQYYEEEERQRGNFPDRFSGHQFPNYSSELNVNALLLGDSALYLCASSRTWSNNYGYTFGSGTRLTVV.